This T cell receptor (beta chain) derives from a study of metastatic and nonmetastatic thyroid tumors. For the study at large: It was across blood and tumor or nodule tissue from malignant and benign thyroid patients that repertoires were compared. Study conclusions and caveats: The study reportedly found significantly higher TCR beta diversity in malignant thyroid tumors than benign nodules, in blood and tumor.

No treatment of any kind had been given to any patient before thyroid surgery. This clone has a count of ten or more. Its antigen is not known. V lost 3 bases and J lost 8, with 5 bases in between. CDR3 length equals 10 residues. CDR1 is DFQATT, CDR2 SNEGSKA, per germline (reference sequence). In the study's own analysis: Variation in CDR3 across clinicopathological groups served as the basis for constructing a distant-metastasis classifier in papillary thyroid cancer. TCRdb re-called clones via MiXCR from the PCR reads. TCRdb, rather than the study authors, made the V and J calls. The data contain around 19,000 clones, about a fifth of them seen just once; the ten biggest clones take up 25% to 30%.

The chain has TRBV20-1 and TRBJ1-5; D uncertain. Sequenced input: blood. This TCR was recovered from a female donor with papillary thyroid cancer or a benign thyroid nodule (not recorded which). Some clones in this sample may be carry-over from other donors' samples. Here the CDR3 reads CSASGEPQHF. The CDR3 DNA is TGCAGTGCTAGTGGGGAGCCCCAGCATTTT.